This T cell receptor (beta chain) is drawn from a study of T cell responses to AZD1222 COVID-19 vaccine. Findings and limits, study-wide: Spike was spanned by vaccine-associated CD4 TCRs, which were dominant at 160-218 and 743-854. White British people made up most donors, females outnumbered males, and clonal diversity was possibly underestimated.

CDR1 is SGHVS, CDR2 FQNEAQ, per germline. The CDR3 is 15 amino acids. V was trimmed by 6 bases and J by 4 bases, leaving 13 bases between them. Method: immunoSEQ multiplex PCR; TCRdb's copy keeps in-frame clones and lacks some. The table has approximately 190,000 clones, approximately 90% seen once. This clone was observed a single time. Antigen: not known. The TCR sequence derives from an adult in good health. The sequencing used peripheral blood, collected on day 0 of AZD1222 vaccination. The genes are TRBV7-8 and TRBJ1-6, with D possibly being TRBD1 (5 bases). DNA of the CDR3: TGTGCCAGCAGTCCTTCGGGACTGTATAATTCACCCCTCCACTTT. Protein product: CASSPSGLYNSPLHF.